These T cell receptor beta chains were read from a single sample in a study of T-cell reconstitution after alpha-beta-depleted transplantation in children. TCRdb recomputed calls from the PCR reads with MiXCR, one row per CDR3 protein. The sample consists of around 680,000 distinct CDR3 sequences, approximately 16% of them appearing once. Sequences were derived from PBMCs from the stem cell graft donor, sampled from the stem cell graft. The receptors were sampled from a human donor who donated a stem cell graft to a child with acute myeloid leukemia. Both conserved end residues are part of each CDR3. Fields, in order: V gene, clone size, J gene, D gene, CDR3 DNA, CDR3 protein. The D gene is left open where the match is weak. A row's size may be missing; if present it is once, few, many or a size class.

V: TRBV6-2/TRBV6-3; size: -; J: TRBJ2-1; D: TRBD1; DNA: TGTGCCAGCAGTTCTACGGACAGGAGCTTTGGAAATGAGCAGTTCTTC; CDR3: CASSSTDRSFGNEQFF
V: TRBV5-1; size: few; J: TRBJ2-1; D: -; DNA: TGCGCCAGCAGCTTTCGTCATGACTCCTACAATGAGCAGTTCTTC; CDR3: CASSFRHDSYNEQFF
V: TRBV12-3/TRBV12-4; size: -; J: TRBJ1-1; D: TRBD1; DNA: TGTGCCAGCAGTTTAGAAGACAGGGGGAACACTGAAGCTTTCTTT; CDR3: CASSLEDRGNTEAFF
V: TRBV28; size: few; J: TRBJ1-5; D: TRBD1; DNA: TGTGCCAGCAGTAGCACAGGGGGCATGCAGCCCCAGCATTTT; CDR3: CASSSTGGMQPQHF
V: TRBV6-1; size: -; J: TRBJ1-5; D: TRBD1; DNA: TGTGCCAGCAGGATAACAGGGGGGAGCGGGCAGCCCCAGCATTTT; CDR3: CASRITGGSGQPQHF
V: TRBV4-1; size: few; J: TRBJ2-3; D: TRBD1; DNA: TGCGCCAGCAGCCAGACAGGGGCCACAGATACGCAGTATTTT; CDR3: CASSQTGATDTQYF
V: TRBV12-3/TRBV12-4; size: -; J: TRBJ1-6; D: TRBD1; DNA: TGTGCCAGCAGTCTACAGGGGAATCCTTCACCCCTCCACTTT; CDR3: CASSLQGNPSPLHF
V: TRBV20-1; size: -; J: TRBJ2-2; D: TRBD2; DNA: TGCAGTGCTAGACTAGCGGGGGTCACCGGGGAGCTGTTTTTT; CDR3: CSARLAGVTGELFF
V: TRBV29-1; size: many; J: TRBJ2-1; D: -; DNA: TGCAGCGTTGAAGAAGGTACCGTTGGGGGGGCGAGGGCCTACAATGAGCAGTTCTTC; CDR3: CSVEEGTVGGARAYNEQFF
V: TRBV12-3/TRBV12-4; size: -; J: TRBJ1-5; D: -; DNA: TGTGCCAGCAGTCCGGGCGGCTTGGGACAGCCCCAGCATTTT; CDR3: CASSPGGLGQPQHF
V: TRBV25-1; size: few; J: TRBJ2-7; D: TRBD1; DNA: TGTGCCAGCAGTGGTCCGGACAGGTTAAACGAGCAGTACTTC; CDR3: CASSGPDRLNEQYF
V: TRBV9; size: few; J: TRBJ1-5; D: -; DNA: TGTGCCAGCAGCGTTGAGGGGCTGAGCAATCAGCCCCAGCATTTT; CDR3: CASSVEGLSNQPQHF
V: TRBV12-3/TRBV12-4; size: -; J: TRBJ1-4; D: -; DNA: TGTGCCAGCAGTCGCCTGGACAGCCATAATGAAAAACTGTTTTTT; CDR3: CASSRLDSHNEKLFF
V: TRBV6-5; size: -; J: TRBJ2-1; D: -; DNA: TGTGCCAGCAGTTACTCGACTAGAGCCTCCTACAATGAGCAGTTCTTC; CDR3: CASSYSTRASYNEQFF
V: TRBV29-1; size: many; J: TRBJ2-3; D: -; DNA: TGCAGCGCTGCTTTGTCAGATACGCAGTATTTT; CDR3: CSAALSDTQYF
V: TRBV20-1; size: many; J: TRBJ2-5; D: -; DNA: TGCAGTGCCCGGGGCTTTTCCCAAGAGACCCAGTACTTC; CDR3: CSARGFSQETQYF
V: TRBV10-3; size: few; J: TRBJ2-5; D: -; DNA: TGTGCCATCAGTGCTGGGACACACCAAGAGACCCAGTACTTC; CDR3: CAISAGTHQETQYF
V: TRBV15; size: few; J: TRBJ1-1; D: -; DNA: TGTGCCACCAGCAGAGATAGGGAGGGAACTGAAGCTTTCTTT; CDR3: CATSRDREGTEAFF
V: TRBV5-4; size: many; J: TRBJ1-1; D: -; DNA: TGTGCCAGCAGCTTGGCCGGTATGAACACTGAAGCTTTCTTT; CDR3: CASSLAGMNTEAFF
V: TRBV5-6; size: many; J: TRBJ2-1; D: TRBD2; DNA: TGTGCCAGCAGCTCCCGGGACTATCCTTACAATGAGCAGTTCTTC; CDR3: CASSSRDYPYNEQFF
V: TRBV5-1; size: few; J: TRBJ2-3; D: TRBD1; DNA: TGCGCCAGCAGCTCCATAGCAGGGGGCGCGATGGTAACAGATACGCAGTATTTT; CDR3: CASSSIAGGAMVTDTQYF
V: TRBV5-6; size: -; J: TRBJ2-1; D: TRBD1; DNA: TGTGCCAGCAGCGCCGGGACAGGGAATGAGCAGTTCTTC; CDR3: CASSAGTGNEQFF
V: TRBV14; size: -; J: TRBJ2-1; D: -; DNA: TGTGCCAGCAGCCCCCGACGGCCCCACGAGCAGTTCTTC; CDR3: CASSPRRPHEQFF
V: TRBV10-3; size: -; J: TRBJ2-1; D: TRBD2; DNA: TGTGCCATCAGTGACGGAGCGGGGGGCATCAATAGCTCCTACAATGAGCAGTTCTTC; CDR3: CAISDGAGGINSSYNEQFF
V: TRBV29-1; size: few; J: TRBJ2-3; D: -; DNA: TGCAGCGTTGAAGGAGACCCGACACTAGGGGCCACAGATACGCAGTATTTT; CDR3: CSVEGDPTLGATDTQYF
V: TRBV7-3; size: few; J: TRBJ2-2; D: TRBD1; DNA: TGTGCCAGCAGCTTGGGACAGGGAATATTAACCGGGGAGCTGTTTTTT; CDR3: CASSLGQGILTGELFF
V: TRBV4-1; size: -; J: TRBJ2-3; D: TRBD2; DNA: TGCGCCAGTGAAAAGGGACTAGCGGGGGGGCCCGGGACAGATACGCAGTATTTT; CDR3: CASEKGLAGGPGTDTQYF